This TCR beta chain was sequenced in a study of spatial heterogeneity in lung cancer. Study conclusions and caveats: The appearance of ubiquitous expanded tumor TCRs in blood was greater at resection than follow-up.

The time point: sample taken at primary tumor resection. The donors were more than 70 patients with non-small cell lung cancer that was early-stage and untreated. In each case, whole RNA from tumor, nontumor lung or frozen PBMC was sequenced unsorted. This clonotype has a count of ten or more. Its antigen is as yet unknown. TCRdb reprocessed the 5' RACE reads via MiXCR and lists one record per CDR3 protein. This sample carries some 7,800 distinct CDR3 sequences, around 8.6% of them seen once, and the ten largest clones take under 55%. Sample: PBMCs, taken at surgery. The TCR comes from a male donor with early-stage non-small cell lung cancer.

CDR3 region: CATSSVPTDTQYF. CDR3 in DNA: TGTGCCACCTCTTCCGTCCCCACAGATACGCAGTATTTT. The chain uses TRBV7-2 and TRBJ2-3; D is uncertain. Trimming shortened V by 10 bases and J by 2 bases, and 13 bases separated the two germline ends. The CDR3 is 13 residues long. Germline CDR1 is SGHTA and CDR2 is FQGNSA.